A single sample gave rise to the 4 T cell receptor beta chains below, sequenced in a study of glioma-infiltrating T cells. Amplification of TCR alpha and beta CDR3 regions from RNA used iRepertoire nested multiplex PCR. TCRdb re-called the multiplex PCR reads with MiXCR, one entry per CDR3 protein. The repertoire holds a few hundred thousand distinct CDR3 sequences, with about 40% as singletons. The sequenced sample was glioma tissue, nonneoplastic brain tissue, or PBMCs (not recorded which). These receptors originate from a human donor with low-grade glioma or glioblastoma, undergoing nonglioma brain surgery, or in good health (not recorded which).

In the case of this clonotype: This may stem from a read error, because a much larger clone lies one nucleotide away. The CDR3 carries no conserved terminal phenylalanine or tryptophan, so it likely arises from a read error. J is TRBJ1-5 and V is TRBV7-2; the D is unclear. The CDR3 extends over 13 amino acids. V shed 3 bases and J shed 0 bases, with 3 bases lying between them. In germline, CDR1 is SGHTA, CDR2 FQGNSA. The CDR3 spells CASSFDSNQPQHS. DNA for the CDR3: TGTGCCAGCAGCTTTGATAGCAATCAGCCCCAGCATTCT.

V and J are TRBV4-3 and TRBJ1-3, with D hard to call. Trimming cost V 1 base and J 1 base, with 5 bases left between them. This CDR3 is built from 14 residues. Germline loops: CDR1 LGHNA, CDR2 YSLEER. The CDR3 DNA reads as TGCGCCAGCAGCCAAGGAAAATCTGGAAACACCATATATTTT. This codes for CASSQGKSGNTIYF.

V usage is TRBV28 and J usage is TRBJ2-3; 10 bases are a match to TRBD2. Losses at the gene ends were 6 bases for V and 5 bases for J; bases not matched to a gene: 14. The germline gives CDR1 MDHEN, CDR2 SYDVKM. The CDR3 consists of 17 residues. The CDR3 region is CASSIFGASGRVDTQYF. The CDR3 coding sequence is TGTGCCAGCAGCATCTTCGGGGCTAGCGGGAGAGTAGATACGCAGTATTTT. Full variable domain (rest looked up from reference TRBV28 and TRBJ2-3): DVKVTQSSRYLVKRTGEKVFLECVQDMDHENMFWYRQDPGLGLRLIYFSYDVKMKEKGDIPEGYSVSREKKERFSLILESASTNQTSMYLCASSIFGASGRVDTQYFGPGTRLTVL.

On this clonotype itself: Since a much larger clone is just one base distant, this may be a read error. The CDR3 bases are TGTGCCAGCTTAGATGGGACAGTCTATAGCAATCAGACCCAGCATTTT. Translation gives CASLDGTVYSNQTQHF. V is TRBV28 and J is TRBJ1-5; 7 nucleotides agree with TRBD1. Per the germline V gene, CDR1 is MDHEN and CDR2 is SYDVKM. This CDR3 spans 16 amino acids.